Each of the 9 T cell receptor beta chains below was sequenced from the same sample in a study of cytomegalovirus exposure and HLA in healthy donors. The PCR ran on 60 Vbeta and 13 Jbeta primers. Sequencing was performed with immunoSEQ multiplex PCR; in TCRdb, only in-frame clones are kept and a portion is missing. The table lists under 100,000 clones, roughly 63% of them singletons, with around 16% in the top ten. The sample was PBMCs. These receptors all come from a woman between 35 and 50 years old in good health and CMV-seropositive.

This chain joins TRBV6-1 and TRBJ1-1, with unresolved D. Germline assignment: CDR1 MNHNS and CDR2 SASEGT. V lost 3 bases and J 1 base, leaving 12 bases between the germline ends. The CDR3 spans 15 residues. The CDR3 spells CASSDRRETNTEAFF. The CDR3, as DNA: TGTGCCAGCAGTGATAGGCGGGAGACGAACACTGAAGCTTTCTTT.

This clone came up a few times. The chain combines TRBV27 with TRBJ2-1, with D perhaps TRBD1 (5 bases). Per germline, CDR1 MNHEY and CDR2 SMNVEV (reference sequence). V was shortened by 1 base and J by 10 bases, with 23 bases between the two germline ends. This CDR3 comprises 17 residues. For the CDR3, the DNA is TGTGCCAGCAGTTTATGGGTGGGCATAGGCGGTCAGGGAGAGCAGTTCTTC. Translation: CASSLWVGIGGQGEQFF.

The gene calls are TRBV5-1 and TRBJ1-3; D unclear. The germline V gene encodes CDR1 SGHRS and CDR2 YFSETQ. The germline V and J ends were trimmed by 4 bases and 2 bases, with 16 bases remaining between them. This CDR3 region has 16 residues. CDR3 DNA: TGCGCCAGCAGCCGCCAGGCAGCCAGTACTGGAAACACCATATATTTT. As protein: CASSRQAASTGNTIYF.

The V call is TRBV19, the J call TRBJ2-1; 8 bases match TRBD2. Losses at the gene ends were 1 base for V and 9 bases for J; bases not matched to a gene: 5. The CDR3 consists of 14 residues. Germline assignment: CDR1 LNHDA and CDR2 SQIVND (reference sequence). DNA of the CDR3: TGTGCCAGTAGTATAGCGGGAGGGCCCCCTGAGCAGTTCTTC. Amino acids: CASSIAGGPPEQFF.

The chain carries TRBV5-1 and TRBJ2-2; no definite D call. This CDR3 comprises 14 residues. Germline-derived CDR1 and CDR2 are SGHRS and YFSETQ. Trimming cost V 3 bases and J 7 bases, with 13 bases left between them. CDR3 sequence reads: CASSSNTDNGELFF. The CDR3 DNA reads TGCGCCAGCAGCTCGAATACCGACAACGGGGAGCTGTTTTTT.

This chain uses TRBV28 with TRBJ2-1; 7 bases fit TRBD2. The CDR3 is made up of 15 amino acids. Germline V gives CDR1 MDHEN, CDR2 SYDVKM. Trimming removed 6 bases from V and 6 bases from J; junction bases left unmatched: 11. The chain's CDR3 is CASSPIRGGINEQFF. For the CDR3, the DNA is TGTGCCAGCAGCCCAATTAGGGGAGGGATCAATGAGCAGTTCTTC.

The chain carries TRBV5-4 and TRBJ2-5, with D possibly being TRBD1 (6 bases). This CDR3 contains 13 residues. With 2 bases removed from V and 2 bases from J, the gap between germline ends came to 7 bases. Per the germline V gene, CDR1 is SGHNT and CDR2 is YYREEE (reference sequence). CDR3 DNA sequence: TGTGCCAGCAGCTTACAGGGACAAGAGACCCAGTACTTC. The encoded protein is CASSLQGQETQYF.

The chain is built from TRBV4-1 and TRBJ1-2, with 7 bases fitting TRBD1. CDR1 is MGHRA, CDR2 YSYEKL, per germline. The CDR3 loop spans 14 amino acids. Unmatched junction bases numbered 9, after V lost 3 bases and J lost 8 bases. As DNA, the CDR3 is TGCGCCAGCAGCCAGGACAGGTTAAAATCCGGCTACACCTTC. Translating gives CASSQDRLKSGYTF.

The rearrangement joins TRBV5-4 to TRBJ2-5; 9 bases are a match to TRBD2. CDR1 and CDR2 (germline): SGHNT, YYREEE (reference sequence). CDR3 length: 17 amino acids. The J segment lost 3 bases and the V segment lost 5 bases, leaving 14 bases of the junction unmatched. In DNA form, the CDR3 reads TGTGCCAGCAGAAAAGCACCCCCGGGACTAGCCAAAGAGACCCAGTACTTC. Protein: CASRKAPPGLAKETQYF.